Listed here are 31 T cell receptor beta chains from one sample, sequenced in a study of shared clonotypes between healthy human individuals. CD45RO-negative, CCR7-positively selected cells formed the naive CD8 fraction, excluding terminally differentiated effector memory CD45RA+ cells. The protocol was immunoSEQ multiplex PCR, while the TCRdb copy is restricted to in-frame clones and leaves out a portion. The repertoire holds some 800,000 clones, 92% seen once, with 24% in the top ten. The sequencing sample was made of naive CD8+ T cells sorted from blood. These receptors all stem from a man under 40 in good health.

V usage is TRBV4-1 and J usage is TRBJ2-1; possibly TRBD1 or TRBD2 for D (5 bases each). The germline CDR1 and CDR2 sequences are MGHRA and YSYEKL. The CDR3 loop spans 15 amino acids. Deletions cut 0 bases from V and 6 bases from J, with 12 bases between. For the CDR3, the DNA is TGCGCCAGCAGCCAAGAGCCGGGGCTTGTCAATGAGCAGTTCTTC. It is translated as CASSQEPGLVNEQFF.

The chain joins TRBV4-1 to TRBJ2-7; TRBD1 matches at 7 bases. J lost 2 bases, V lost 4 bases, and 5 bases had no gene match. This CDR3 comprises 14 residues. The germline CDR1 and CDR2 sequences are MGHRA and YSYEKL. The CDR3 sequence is CASSLGQATYEQYF. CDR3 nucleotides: TGCGCCAGCAGCCTTGGACAGGCCACCTACGAGCAGTACTTC.

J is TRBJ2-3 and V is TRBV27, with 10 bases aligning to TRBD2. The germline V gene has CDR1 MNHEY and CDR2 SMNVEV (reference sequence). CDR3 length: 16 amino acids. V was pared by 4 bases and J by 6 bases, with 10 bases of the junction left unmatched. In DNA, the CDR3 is TGTGCCAGCAGTTCAAGGGCTAGCGGGAGTAGCGATACGCAGTATTTT. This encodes CASSSRASGSSDTQYF.

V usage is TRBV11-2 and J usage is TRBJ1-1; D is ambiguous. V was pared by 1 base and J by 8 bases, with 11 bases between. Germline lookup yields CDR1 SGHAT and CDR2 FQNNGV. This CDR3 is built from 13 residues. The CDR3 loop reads CASSLVSHSEAFF. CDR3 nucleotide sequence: TGTGCCAGCAGCTTAGTGTCCCATTCAGAAGCTTTCTTT.

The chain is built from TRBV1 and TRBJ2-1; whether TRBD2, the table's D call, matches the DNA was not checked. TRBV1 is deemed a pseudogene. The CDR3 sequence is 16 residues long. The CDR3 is CTSSRALAGGPCEQFF. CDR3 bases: TGCACCAGCAGCCGCGCCCTGGCGGGAGGGCCCTGTGAGCAGTTCTTC.

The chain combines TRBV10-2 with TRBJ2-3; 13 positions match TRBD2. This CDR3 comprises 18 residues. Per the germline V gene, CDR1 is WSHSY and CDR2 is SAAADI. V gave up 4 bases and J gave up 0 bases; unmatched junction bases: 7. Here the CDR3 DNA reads TGCGCCAGCAGTGCGACCGGGACTAGCGGGACTAGCACAGATACGCAGTATTTT. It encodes CASSATGTSGTSTDTQYF.

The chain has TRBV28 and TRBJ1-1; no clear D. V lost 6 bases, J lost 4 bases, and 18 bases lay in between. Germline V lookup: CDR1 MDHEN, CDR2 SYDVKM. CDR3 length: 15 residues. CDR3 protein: CASSDDGDLVTEAFF. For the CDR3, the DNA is TGTGCCAGCAGCGATGACGGAGATCTGGTCACTGAAGCTTTCTTT.

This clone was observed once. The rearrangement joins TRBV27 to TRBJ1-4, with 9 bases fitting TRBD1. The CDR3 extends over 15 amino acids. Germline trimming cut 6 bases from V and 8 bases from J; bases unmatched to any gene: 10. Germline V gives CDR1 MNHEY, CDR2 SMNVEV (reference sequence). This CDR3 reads CASRPPGQGWEKLFF. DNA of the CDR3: TGTGCCAGCAGACCACCGGGACAGGGATGGGAAAAACTGTTTTTT.

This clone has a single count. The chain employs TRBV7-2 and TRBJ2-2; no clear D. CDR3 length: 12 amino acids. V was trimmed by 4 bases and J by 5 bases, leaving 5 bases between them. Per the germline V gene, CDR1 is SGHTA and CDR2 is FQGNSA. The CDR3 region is CASSSTTGELFF. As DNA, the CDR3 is TGTGCCAGCAGCTCTACTACCGGGGAGCTGTTTTTT.

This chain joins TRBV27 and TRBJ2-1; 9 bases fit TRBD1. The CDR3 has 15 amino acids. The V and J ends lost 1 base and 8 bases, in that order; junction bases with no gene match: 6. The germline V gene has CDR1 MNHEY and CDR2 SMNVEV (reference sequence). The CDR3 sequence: CASSLWTGVRDEQFF. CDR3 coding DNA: TGTGCCAGCAGTTTATGGACAGGGGTTAGAGATGAGCAGTTCTTC.

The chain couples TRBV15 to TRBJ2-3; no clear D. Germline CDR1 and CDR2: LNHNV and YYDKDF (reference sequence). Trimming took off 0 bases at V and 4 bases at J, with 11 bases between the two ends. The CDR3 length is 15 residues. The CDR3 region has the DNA TGTGCCACCAGCAGAGATCGTGTGGGTCCAGATACGCAGTATTTT. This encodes CATSRDRVGPDTQYF.

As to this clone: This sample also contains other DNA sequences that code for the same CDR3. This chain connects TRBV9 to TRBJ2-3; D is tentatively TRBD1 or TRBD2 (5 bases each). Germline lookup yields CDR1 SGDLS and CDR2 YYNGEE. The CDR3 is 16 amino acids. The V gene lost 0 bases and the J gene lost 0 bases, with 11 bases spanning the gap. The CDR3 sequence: CASSVGVRGSTDTQYF. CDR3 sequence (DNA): TGTGCCAGCAGCGTAGGGGTGAGGGGTAGCACAGATACGCAGTATTTT.

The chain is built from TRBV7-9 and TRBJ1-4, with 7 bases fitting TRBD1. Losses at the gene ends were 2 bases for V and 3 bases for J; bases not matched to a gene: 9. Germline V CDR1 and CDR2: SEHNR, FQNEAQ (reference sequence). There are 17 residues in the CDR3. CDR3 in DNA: TGTGCCAGCAGCTTATTAGATTCCGGGACAGCTAATGAAAAACTGTTTTTT. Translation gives CASSLLDSGTANEKLFF. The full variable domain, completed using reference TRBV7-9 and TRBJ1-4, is DTGVSQNPRHKITKRGQNVTFRCDPISEHNRLYWYRQTLGQGPEFLTYFQNEAQLEKSRLLSDRFSAERPKGSFSTLEIQRTEQGDSAMYLCASSLLDSGTANEKLFFGSGTQLSVL.

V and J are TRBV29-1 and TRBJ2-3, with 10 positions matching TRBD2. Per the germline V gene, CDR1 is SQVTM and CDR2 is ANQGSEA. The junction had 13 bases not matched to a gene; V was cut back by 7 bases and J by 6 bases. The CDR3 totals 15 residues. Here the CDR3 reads CSADGLLAGVDTQYF. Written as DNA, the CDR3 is TGCAGCGCCGATGGGCTTCTAGCGGGAGTGGATACGCAGTATTTT.

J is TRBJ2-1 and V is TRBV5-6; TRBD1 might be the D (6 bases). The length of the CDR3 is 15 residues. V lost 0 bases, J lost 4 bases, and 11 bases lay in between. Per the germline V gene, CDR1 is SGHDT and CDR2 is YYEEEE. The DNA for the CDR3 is TGTGCCAGCAGCTTGGGGGGGCTCTGGTACAATGAGCAGTTCTTC. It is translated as CASSLGGLWYNEQFF.

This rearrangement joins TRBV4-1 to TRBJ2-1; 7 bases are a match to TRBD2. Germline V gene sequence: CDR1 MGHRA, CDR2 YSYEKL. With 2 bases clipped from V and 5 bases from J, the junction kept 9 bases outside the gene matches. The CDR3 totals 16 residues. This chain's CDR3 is CASSQSKAGPNNEQFF. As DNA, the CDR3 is TGCGCCAGCAGCCAAAGTAAAGCGGGACCTAACAATGAGCAGTTCTTC.

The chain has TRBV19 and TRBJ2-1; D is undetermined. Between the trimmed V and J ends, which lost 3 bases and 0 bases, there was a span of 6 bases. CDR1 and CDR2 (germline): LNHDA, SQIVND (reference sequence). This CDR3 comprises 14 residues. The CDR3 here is CASSMSSSYNEQFF. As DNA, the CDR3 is TGTGCCAGTAGTATGTCTAGCTCCTACAATGAGCAGTTCTTC. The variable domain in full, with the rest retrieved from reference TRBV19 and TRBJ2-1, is DGGITQSPKYLFRKEGQNVTLSCEQNLNHDAMYWYRQDPGQGLRLIYYSQIVNDFQKGDIAEGYSVSREKKESFPLTVTSAQKNPTAFYLCASSMSSSYNEQFFGPGTRLTVL.

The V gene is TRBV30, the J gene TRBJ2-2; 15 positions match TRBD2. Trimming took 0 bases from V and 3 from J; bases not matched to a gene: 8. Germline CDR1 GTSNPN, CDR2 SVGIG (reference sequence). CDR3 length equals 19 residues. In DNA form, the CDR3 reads TGTGCCTGGAGTGTACTGGGGACTAGCGGGAGGAGGGACACCGGGGAGCTGTTTTTT. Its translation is CAWSVLGTSGRRDTGELFF.

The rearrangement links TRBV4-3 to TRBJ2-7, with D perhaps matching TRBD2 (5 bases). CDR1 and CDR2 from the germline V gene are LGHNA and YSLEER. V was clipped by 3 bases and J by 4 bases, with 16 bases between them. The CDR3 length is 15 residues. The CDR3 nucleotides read TGCGCCAGCAGCCACGGGAACCACGCCCGGTACGAGCAGTACTTC. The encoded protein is CASSHGNHARYEQYF.

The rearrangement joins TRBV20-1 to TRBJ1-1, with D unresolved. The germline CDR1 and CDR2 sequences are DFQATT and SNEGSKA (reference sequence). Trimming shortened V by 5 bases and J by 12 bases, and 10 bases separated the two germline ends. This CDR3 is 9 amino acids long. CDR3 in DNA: TGCAGTGCTGCGGACGTCCCTTTCTTT. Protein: CSAADVPFF.

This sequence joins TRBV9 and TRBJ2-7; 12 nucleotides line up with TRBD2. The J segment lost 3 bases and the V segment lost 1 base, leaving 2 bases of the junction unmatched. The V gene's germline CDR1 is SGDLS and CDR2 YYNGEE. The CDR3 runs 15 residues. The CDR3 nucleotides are TGTGCCAGCAGCGTACTAGCGGGAGGGTTCTACGAGCAGTACTTC. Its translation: CASSVLAGGFYEQYF. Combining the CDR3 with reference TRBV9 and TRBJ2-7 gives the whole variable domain DSGVTQTPKHLITATGQRVTLRCSPRSGDLSVYWYQQSLDQGLQFLIQYYNGEERAKGNILERFSAQQFPDLHSELNLSSLELGDSALYFCASSVLAGGFYEQYFGPGTRLTVT.

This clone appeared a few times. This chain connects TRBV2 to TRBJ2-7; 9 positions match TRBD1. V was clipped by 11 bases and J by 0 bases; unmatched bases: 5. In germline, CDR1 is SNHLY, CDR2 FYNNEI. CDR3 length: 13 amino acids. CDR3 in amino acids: CAGGDRDSYEQYF. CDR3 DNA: TGTGCCGGCGGGGACAGGGACTCCTACGAGCAGTACTTC.

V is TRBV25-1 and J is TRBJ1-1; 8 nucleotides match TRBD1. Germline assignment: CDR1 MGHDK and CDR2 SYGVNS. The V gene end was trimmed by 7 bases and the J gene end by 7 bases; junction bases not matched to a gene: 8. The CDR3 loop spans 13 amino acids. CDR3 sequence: CASMAGQGLEAFF. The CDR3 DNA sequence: TGTGCCAGCATGGCTGGACAGGGACTTGAAGCTTTCTTT.

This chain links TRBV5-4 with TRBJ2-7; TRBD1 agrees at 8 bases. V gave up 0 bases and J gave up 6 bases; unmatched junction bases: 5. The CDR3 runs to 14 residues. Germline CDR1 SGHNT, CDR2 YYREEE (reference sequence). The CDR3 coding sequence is TGTGCCAGCAGCTTGGGGCCAGGGGGCGGCGAGCAGTACTTC. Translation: CASSLGPGGGEQYF.

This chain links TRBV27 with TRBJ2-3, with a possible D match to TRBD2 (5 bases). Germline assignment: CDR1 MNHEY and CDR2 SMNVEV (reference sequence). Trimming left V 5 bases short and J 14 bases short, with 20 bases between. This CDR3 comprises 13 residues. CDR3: CASSPPGEERAYF. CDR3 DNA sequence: TGTGCCAGCAGTCCCCCCGGAGAGGAGAGGGCGTATTTT.

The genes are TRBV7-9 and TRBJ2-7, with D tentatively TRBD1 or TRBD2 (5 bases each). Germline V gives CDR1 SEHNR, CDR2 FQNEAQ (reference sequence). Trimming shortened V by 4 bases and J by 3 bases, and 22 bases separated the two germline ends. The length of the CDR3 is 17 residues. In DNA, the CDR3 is TGTGCCAGCAGCTCGAGGGGTTCCGGGACGGCTGGCTACGAGCAGTACTTC. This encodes CASSSRGSGTAGYEQYF. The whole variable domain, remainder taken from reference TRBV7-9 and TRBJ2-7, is DTGVSQNPRHKITKRGQNVTFRCDPISEHNRLYWYRQTLGQGPEFLTYFQNEAQLEKSRLLSDRFSAERPKGSFSTLEIQRTEQGDSAMYLCASSSRGSGTAGYEQYFGPGTRLTVT.

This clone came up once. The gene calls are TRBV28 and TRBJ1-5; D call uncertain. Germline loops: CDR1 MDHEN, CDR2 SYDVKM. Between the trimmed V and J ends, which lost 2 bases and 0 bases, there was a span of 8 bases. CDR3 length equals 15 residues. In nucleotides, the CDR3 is TGTGCCAGCAGTTTACACGAGTATAGCAATCAGCCCCAGCATTTT. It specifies CASSLHEYSNQPQHF.

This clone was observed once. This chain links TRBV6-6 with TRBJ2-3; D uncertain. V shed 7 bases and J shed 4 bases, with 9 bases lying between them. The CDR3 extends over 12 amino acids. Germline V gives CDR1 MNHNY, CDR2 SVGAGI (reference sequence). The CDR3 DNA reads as TGTGCCAGCAAGAAGGATTCAGATACGCAGTATTTT. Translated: CASKKDSDTQYF.

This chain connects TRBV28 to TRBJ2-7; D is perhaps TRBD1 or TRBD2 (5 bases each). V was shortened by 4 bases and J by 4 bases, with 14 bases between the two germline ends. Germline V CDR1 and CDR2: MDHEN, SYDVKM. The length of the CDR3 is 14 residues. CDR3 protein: CASSSRDEKYEQYF. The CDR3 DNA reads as TGTGCCAGCAGTTCCCGGGACGAAAAATACGAGCAGTACTTC.

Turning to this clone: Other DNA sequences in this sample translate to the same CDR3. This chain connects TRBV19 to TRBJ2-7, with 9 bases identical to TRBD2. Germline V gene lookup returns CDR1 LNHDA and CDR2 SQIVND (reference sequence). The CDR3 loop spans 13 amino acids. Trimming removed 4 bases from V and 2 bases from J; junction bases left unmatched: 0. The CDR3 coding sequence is TGTGCCAGTAGTAGCGGGAGGGCCTACGAGCAGTACTTC. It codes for CASSSGRAYEQYF.

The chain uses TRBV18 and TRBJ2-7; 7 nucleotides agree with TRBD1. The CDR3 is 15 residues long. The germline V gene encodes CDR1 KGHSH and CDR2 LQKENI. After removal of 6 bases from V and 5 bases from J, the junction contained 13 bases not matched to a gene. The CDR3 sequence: CASSPEPGDSHEQYF. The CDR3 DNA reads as TGTGCCAGCTCGCCAGAACCCGGGGACAGCCACGAGCAGTACTTC.